The source of this TCR beta chain is a study of T cell clonality in common variable immunodeficiency. Most patients and controls had Caucasian heritage. Each donor provided 5 to 8 ml of heparinized whole blood. Points from the study as a whole: Fewer deletions and N-nucleotide insertions were reportedly seen in common variable immunodeficiency TCR beta sequences. Links between repertoire features and CVID complications were heterogeneity-limited.

This clone was observed many times. What it binds is unknown. The read ends 3 residues before the CDR3 terminus; that terminus is restored from the germline J gene. Trimming shortened V by 5 bases and J by 6 bases, and 7 bases separated the two germline ends. Germline CDR1 and CDR2: SGHVS and FNYEAQ. The CDR3 sequence is 12 residues long. Libraries were prepared by immunoSEQ multiplex PCR; TCRdb keeps only in-frame clonotypes and omits some of them. Singletons are absent from the sample, which has about 37,000 clones. Sequencing was done on a sample of peripheral blood mononuclear cells. This receptor was taken from a person aged 18 to 70 in good health. The chain combines TRBV7-6 with TRBJ2-2; D not certain. The CDR3 here is CASSQRSGELFF. The covered CDR3 bases are TGTGCCAGCAGCCAACGGTCCGGGGAG. The full variable domain, with the rest looked up from reference TRBV7-6 and TRBJ2-2, is GAGVSQSPRYKVTKRGQDVALRCDPISGHVSLYWYRQALGQGPEFLTYFNYEAQQDKSGLPNDRFSAERPEGSISTLTIQRTEQRDSAMYRCASSQRSGELFFGEGSRLTVL.